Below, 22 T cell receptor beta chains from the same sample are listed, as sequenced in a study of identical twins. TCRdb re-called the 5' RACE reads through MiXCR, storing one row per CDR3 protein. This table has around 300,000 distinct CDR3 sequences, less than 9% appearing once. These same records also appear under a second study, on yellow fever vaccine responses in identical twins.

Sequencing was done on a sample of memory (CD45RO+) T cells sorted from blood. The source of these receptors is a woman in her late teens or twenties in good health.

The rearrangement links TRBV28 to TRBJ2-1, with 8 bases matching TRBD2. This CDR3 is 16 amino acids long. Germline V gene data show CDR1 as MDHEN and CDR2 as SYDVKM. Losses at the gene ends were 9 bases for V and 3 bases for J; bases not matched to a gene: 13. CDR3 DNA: TGTGCCAGTCCCCCCCCCCGACTAGCGAGCTACAATGAGCAGTTCTTC. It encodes CASPPPRLASYNEQFF.

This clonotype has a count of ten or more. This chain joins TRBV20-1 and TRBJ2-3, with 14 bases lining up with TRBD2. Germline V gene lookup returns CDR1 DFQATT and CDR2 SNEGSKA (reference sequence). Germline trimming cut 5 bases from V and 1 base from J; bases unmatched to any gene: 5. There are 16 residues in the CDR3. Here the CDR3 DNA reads TGCAGTGCTTATCCGGGACTAGCGGGAGGCACAGATACGCAGTATTTT. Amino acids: CSAYPGLAGGTDTQYF.

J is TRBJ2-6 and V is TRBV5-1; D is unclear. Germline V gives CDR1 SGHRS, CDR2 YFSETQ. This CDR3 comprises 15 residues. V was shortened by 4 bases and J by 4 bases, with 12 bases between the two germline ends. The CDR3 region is CASSTGSPGANVLTF. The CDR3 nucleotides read TGCGCCAGCAGCACCGGGTCTCCAGGGGCCAACGTCCTGACTTTC.

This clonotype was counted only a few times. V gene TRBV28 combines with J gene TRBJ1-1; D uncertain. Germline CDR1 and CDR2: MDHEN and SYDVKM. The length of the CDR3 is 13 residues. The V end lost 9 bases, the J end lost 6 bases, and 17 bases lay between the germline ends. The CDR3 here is CASRSPSRAEAFF. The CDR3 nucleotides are TGTGCCAGTCGTAGTCCTTCGCGGGCTGAAGCTTTCTTT.

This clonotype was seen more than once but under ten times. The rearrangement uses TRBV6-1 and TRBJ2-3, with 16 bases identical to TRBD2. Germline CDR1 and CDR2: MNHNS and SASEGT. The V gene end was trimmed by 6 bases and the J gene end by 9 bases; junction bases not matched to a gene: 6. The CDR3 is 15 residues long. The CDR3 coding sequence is TGTGCCAGCAGGGATGGGACTAGCGGGGGGGGCACGCAGTATTTT. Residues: CASRDGTSGGGTQYF.

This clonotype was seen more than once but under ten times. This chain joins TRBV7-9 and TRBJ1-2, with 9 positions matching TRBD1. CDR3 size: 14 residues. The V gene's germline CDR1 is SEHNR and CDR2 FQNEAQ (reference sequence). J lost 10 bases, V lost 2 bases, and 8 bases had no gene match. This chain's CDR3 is CASSLPSGTGLYTF. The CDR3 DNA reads TGTGCCAGCAGCTTACCCTCCGGGACAGGGCTCTACACCTTC.

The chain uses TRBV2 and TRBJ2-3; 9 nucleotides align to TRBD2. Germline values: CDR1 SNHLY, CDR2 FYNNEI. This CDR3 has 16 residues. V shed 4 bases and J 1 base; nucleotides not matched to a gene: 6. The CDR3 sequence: CASSGVTSGRTDTQYF. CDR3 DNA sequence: TGTGCCAGCAGTGGTGTCACTAGCGGGCGCACAGATACGCAGTATTTT.

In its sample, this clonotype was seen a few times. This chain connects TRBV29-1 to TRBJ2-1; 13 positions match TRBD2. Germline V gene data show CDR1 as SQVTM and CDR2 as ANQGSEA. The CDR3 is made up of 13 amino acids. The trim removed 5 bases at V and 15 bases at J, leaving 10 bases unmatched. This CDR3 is CSVYPGLAGLMFF. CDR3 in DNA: TGCAGCGTTTACCCGGGACTAGCGGGGTTGATGTTCTTC.

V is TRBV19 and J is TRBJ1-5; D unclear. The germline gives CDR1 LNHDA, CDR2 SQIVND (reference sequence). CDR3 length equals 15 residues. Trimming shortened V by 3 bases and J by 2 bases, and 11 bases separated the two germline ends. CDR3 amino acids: CASSIGWGGNQPQHF. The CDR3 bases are TGTGCCAGTAGTATTGGTTGGGGTGGCAATCAGCCCCAGCATTTT.

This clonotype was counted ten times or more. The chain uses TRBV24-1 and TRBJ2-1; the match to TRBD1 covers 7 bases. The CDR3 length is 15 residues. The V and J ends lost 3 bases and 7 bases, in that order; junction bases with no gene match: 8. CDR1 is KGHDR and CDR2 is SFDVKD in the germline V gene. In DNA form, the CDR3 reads TGTGCCACCAGTGATCGACTCGAGACAGGGAATGAGCAGTTCTTC. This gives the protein CATSDRLETGNEQFF.

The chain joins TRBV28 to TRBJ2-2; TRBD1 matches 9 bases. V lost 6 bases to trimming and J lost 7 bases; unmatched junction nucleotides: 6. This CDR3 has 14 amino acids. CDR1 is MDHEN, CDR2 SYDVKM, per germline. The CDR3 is CASRTTGGSGELFF. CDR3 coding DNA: TGTGCCAGCAGAACGACAGGGGGAAGCGGGGAGCTGTTTTTT. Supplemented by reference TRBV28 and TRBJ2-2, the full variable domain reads DVKVTQSSRYLVKRTGEKVFLECVQDMDHENMFWYRQDPGLGLRLIYFSYDVKMKEKGDIPEGYSVSREKKERFSLILESASTNQTSMYLCASRTTGGSGELFFGEGSRLTVL.

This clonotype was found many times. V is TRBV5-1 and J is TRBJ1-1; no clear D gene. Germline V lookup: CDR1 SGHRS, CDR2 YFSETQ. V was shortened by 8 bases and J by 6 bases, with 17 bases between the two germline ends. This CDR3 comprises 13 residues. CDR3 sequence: CASAGMGRSEAFF. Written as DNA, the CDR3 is TGCGCCAGTGCAGGAATGGGTAGATCTGAAGCTTTCTTT.

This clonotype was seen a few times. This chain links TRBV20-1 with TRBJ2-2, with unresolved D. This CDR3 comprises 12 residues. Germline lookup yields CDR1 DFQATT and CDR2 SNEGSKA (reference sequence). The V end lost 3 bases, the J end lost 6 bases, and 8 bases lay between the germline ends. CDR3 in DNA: TGCAGTGCTAGGTCCCTAGCCGGGGAGCTGTTTTTT. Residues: CSARSLAGELFF.

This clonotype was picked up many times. CDR3 residues: CASSLVRNEQFF. The CDR3 nucleotides are TGTGCCAGCAGTTTAGTGAGGAATGAGCAGTTCTTC. This chain joins TRBV12-3 or TRBV12-4 and TRBJ2-1, with D hard to call. V was trimmed by 1 base and J by 7 bases, leaving 5 bases between them. The CDR3 extends over 12 amino acids.

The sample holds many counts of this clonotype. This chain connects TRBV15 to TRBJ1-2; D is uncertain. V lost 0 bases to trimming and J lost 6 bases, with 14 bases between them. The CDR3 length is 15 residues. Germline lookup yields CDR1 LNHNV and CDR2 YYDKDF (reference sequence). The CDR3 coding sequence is TGTGCCACCAGCAGAGAAGGAGGGTATGTCGATGGCTACACCTTC. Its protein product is CATSREGGYVDGYTF.

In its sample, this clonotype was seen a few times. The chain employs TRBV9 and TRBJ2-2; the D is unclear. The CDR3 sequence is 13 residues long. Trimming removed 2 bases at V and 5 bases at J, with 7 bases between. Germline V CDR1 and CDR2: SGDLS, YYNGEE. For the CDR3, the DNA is TGTGCCAGCAGCGTGACCTTGACCGGGGAGCTGTTTTTT. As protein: CASSVTLTGELFF.

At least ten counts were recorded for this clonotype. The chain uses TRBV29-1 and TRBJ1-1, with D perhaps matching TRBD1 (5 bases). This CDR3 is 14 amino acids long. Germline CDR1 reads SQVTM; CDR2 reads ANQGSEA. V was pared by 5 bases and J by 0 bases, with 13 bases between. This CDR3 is CSVSLQAMNTEAFF. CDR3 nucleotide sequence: TGCAGCGTTTCATTACAGGCCATGAACACTGAAGCTTTCTTT.

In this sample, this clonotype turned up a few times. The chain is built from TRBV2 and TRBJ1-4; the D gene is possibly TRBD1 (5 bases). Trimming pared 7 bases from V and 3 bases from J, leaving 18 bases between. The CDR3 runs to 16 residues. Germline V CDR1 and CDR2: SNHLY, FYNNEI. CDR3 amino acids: CASTSGTARSNEKLFF. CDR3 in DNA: TGTGCCAGCACATCCGGGACGGCTCGTTCTAATGAAAAACTGTTTTTT.

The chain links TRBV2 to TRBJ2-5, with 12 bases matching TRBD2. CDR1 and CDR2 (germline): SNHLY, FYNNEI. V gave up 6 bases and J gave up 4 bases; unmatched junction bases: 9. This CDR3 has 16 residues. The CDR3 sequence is CASSSTSGGLGETQYF. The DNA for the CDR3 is TGTGCCAGCAGCTCGACTAGCGGGGGCTTAGGAGAGACCCAGTACTTC.

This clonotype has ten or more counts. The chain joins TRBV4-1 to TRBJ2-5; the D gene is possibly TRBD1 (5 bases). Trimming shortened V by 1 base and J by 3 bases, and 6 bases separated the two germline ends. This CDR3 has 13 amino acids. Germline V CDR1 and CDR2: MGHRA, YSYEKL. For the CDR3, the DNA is TGCGCCAGCAGCCAAGCAGGGAAAGAGACCCAGTACTTC. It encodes CASSQAGKETQYF.

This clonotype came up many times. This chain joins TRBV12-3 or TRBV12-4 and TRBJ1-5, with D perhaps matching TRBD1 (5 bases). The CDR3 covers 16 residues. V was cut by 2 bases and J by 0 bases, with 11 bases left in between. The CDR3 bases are TGTGCCAGCAGTTTAAGCAGGGTTAATAGCAATCAGCCCCAGCATTTT. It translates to CASSLSRVNSNQPQHF.

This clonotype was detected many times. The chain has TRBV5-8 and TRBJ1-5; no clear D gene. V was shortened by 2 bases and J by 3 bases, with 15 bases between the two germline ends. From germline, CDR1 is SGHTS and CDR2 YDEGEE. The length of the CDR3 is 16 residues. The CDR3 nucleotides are TGTGCCAGCAGCTTTCCTGTGGGCAGCCTCAATCAGCCCCAGCATTTT. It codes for CASSFPVGSLNQPQHF.